A single sample gave rise to the 15 T cell receptor beta chains below, sequenced in a study of blood T cell repertoires in COVID-19. Generated by immunoSEQ multiplex PCR, the TCRdb table keeps only in-frame clones and is missing some. The sample has about 110,000 clones, 80% to 90% seen once. The sample comprised peripheral blood. The receptors stem from a woman aged 45-60 years with acute or convalescent COVID-19.

This sequence joins TRBV11-2 and TRBJ2-1; 9 nucleotides line up with TRBD1. The V and J ends lost 5 bases and 0 bases, in that order; junction bases with no gene match: 2. Germline values: CDR1 SGHAT, CDR2 FQNNGV. The CDR3 spans 15 residues. CDR3 region: CASSPGQGSYNEQFF. CDR3 sequence (DNA): TGTGCCAGCAGCCCGGGACAGGGCTCCTACAATGAGCAGTTCTTC.

This chain links TRBV7-8 with TRBJ2-7; unclear D gene. This CDR3 has 12 residues. The germline V gene has CDR1 SGHVS and CDR2 FQNEAQ. V was clipped by 3 bases and J by 5 bases, with 8 bases between them. The CDR3 is CASSLPSNEQYF. The CDR3 bases are TGTGCCAGCAGCTTGCCCTCTAACGAGCAGTACTTC.

The chain is built from TRBV27 and TRBJ1-1; D is undetermined. The V gene lost 2 bases and the J gene lost 0 bases, with 7 bases spanning the gap. CDR1 and CDR2 (germline): MNHEY, SMNVEV (reference sequence). This CDR3 spans 14 amino acids. The CDR3 bases are TGTGCCAGCAGTTTAAATCCGGTGAACACTGAAGCTTTCTTT. Translated, it gives CASSLNPVNTEAFF.

This rearrangement joins TRBV28 to TRBJ1-4, with TRBD1 matching 7 bases. CDR1 and CDR2 (germline): MDHEN, SYDVKM. The CDR3 has 14 amino acids. V shed 5 bases and J 4 bases; nucleotides not matched to a gene: 4. The CDR3 DNA sequence: TGTGCCAGCAGTCATCAGGGGGGTAATGAAAAACTGTTTTTT. It specifies CASSHQGGNEKLFF. The full variable domain, with the rest looked up from reference TRBV28 and TRBJ1-4, is DVKVTQSSRYLVKRTGEKVFLECVQDMDHENMFWYRQDPGLGLRLIYFSYDVKMKEKGDIPEGYSVSREKKERFSLILESASTNQTSMYLCASSHQGGNEKLFFGSGTQLSVL.

In its sample, this clone was seen a few times. This sequence joins TRBV7-9 and TRBJ1-5; the match to TRBD1 covers 8 bases. The CDR3 has 14 amino acids. V was pared by 3 bases and J by 9 bases, with 7 bases of the junction left unmatched. Germline-derived CDR1 and CDR2 are SEHNR and FQNEAQ (reference sequence). The CDR3 here is CASSLTGDYAPQHF. CDR3 in DNA: TGTGCCAGCAGCTTGACAGGGGATTATGCGCCCCAGCATTTT.

The chain is built from TRBV19 and TRBJ1-5; possible D gene TRBD1, 6 bases. This CDR3 spans 18 amino acids. The germline V gene encodes CDR1 LNHDA and CDR2 SQIVND (reference sequence). Trimming shortened V by 3 bases and J by 0 bases, and 18 bases separated the two germline ends. CDR3 sequence reads: CASSMPGQGKYSNQPQHF. The DNA of the CDR3 is TGTGCCAGTAGTATGCCGGGACAAGGCAAATATAGCAATCAGCCCCAGCATTTT.

V gene TRBV19 combines with J gene TRBJ2-4; maybe TRBD2 (5 bases). Trimming stripped 5 bases from V and 7 bases from J, with 18 bases between. This CDR3 is built from 15 residues. Per germline, CDR1 LNHDA and CDR2 SQIVND (reference sequence). CDR3 protein: CASSPRTGVGNIQYF. In DNA, the CDR3 is TGTGCCAGTAGTCCTCGCACCGGGGTCGGCAACATTCAGTACTTC.

As regards this clone: Other DNA sequences in this specimen translate into the identical CDR3. The chain carries TRBV7-3 and TRBJ1-1, with TRBD1 matching 7 bases. The CDR3 has 12 amino acids. V shed 5 bases and J 8 bases; nucleotides not matched to a gene: 5. The germline gives CDR1 SGHTA, CDR2 FQGTGA. Here the CDR3 DNA reads TGTGCCAGCAGCCCAGGGGGGACGGAAGCTTTCTTT. Amino acid sequence: CASSPGGTEAFF.

This rearrangement joins TRBV19 to TRBJ1-5; D is undetermined. Deletions cut 3 bases from V and 4 bases from J, with 10 bases between. CDR3 length equals 14 residues. Germline loops: CDR1 LNHDA, CDR2 SQIVND (reference sequence). The CDR3 region has the DNA TGTGCCAGTAGTATGTCAGGCGTAAATCAGCCCCAGCATTTT. Protein sequence: CASSMSGVNQPQHF.

This chain joins TRBV28 and TRBJ1-5; no firm D call. The germline V gene has CDR1 MDHEN and CDR2 SYDVKM. Trimming shortened V by 2 bases and J by 6 bases, and 5 bases separated the two germline ends. The CDR3 is 12 amino acids. CDR3 DNA: TGTGCCAGCAGTTTACTAAGTCAGCCCCAGCATTTT. This encodes CASSLLSQPQHF.

This chain joins TRBV19 and TRBJ2-3; TRBD1 matches at 8 bases. The germline gives CDR1 LNHDA, CDR2 SQIVND (reference sequence). This CDR3 has 15 residues. V lost 6 bases and J lost 2; bases outside the gene matches: 7. The CDR3 loop reads CASSSGQGDTDTQYF. The DNA for the CDR3 is TGTGCCAGTAGCTCCGGACAGGGCGACACAGATACGCAGTATTTT.

This rearrangement joins TRBV6-2 or TRBV6-3 to TRBJ2-4, with D tentatively TRBD2 (6 bases). This CDR3 spans 20 amino acids. The germline V and J ends were trimmed by 5 bases and 0 bases, with 26 bases remaining between them. Per the germline V gene, CDR1 is MNHEY and CDR2 is SVGEGT. CDR3 region: CASSGHPGLHIQIAKNIQYF. The CDR3 DNA is TGTGCCAGCAGTGGTCATCCGGGACTCCACATCCAAATAGCCAAAAACATTCAGTACTTC.

V usage is TRBV4-1 and J usage is TRBJ1-5; no clear D. This CDR3 comprises 14 residues. V lost 4 bases and J 4 bases, leaving 11 bases between the germline ends. Looked up from germline, CDR1 is MGHRA and CDR2 is YSYEKL. CDR3: CASSLPTLNQPQHF. As DNA, the CDR3 is TGCGCCAGCAGCCTTCCAACATTGAATCAGCCCCAGCATTTT.

This clone appeared a single time. The rearrangement links TRBV7-6 to TRBJ2-7, with a possible D match to TRBD2 (6 bases). The V gene lost 2 bases and the J gene lost 4 bases, with 15 bases spanning the gap. The CDR3 totals 15 residues. Germline lookup yields CDR1 SGHVS and CDR2 FNYEAQ. CDR3 nucleotides: TGTGCCAGCAGCTTATTTTCGGGGGAAGCATACGAGCAGTACTTC. Its protein product is CASSLFSGEAYEQYF. The whole variable domain, remainder taken from reference TRBV7-6 and TRBJ2-7, is GAGVSQSPRYKVTKRGQDVALRCDPISGHVSLYWYRQALGQGPEFLTYFNYEAQQDKSGLPNDRFSAERPEGSISTLTIQRTEQRDSAMYRCASSLFSGEAYEQYFGPGTRLTVT.

The chain carries TRBV12-5 and TRBJ1-1; D remains unclear. CDR1 and CDR2 (germline): LGHNT, FRNRAP. Trimming shortened V by 8 bases and J by 5 bases, and 15 bases separated the two germline ends. CDR3 length: 13 amino acids. CDR3 region: CASSVGVWTEAFF. The CDR3 region has the DNA TGTGCTAGTAGTGTCGGGGTGTGGACTGAAGCTTTCTTT.